This T cell receptor (beta chain) was retrieved from a study of radiotherapy plus CTLA-4 blockade in lung cancer. Study at large: Objective responses were recorded in about 18% of patients, with disease control recorded in 25% to 40%. General study results and limits: After treatment with radiotherapy plus ipilimumab, TCR clones that came from the tumor expanded in blood.

For this clone: The antigen is undetermined.

Deletions cut 6 bases from V and 9 bases from J, with 15 bases between. This CDR3 has 14 amino acids. Germline V CDR1 and CDR2: SNHLY, FYNNEI. Receiving focal radiation plus CTLA-4 blockade with ipilimumab were patients who had chemo-refractory metastatic non-small-cell lung cancer. The method was immunoSEQ multiplex PCR; TCRdb's version includes in-frame clones alone and lacks a portion of them. The repertoire holds 65,000 to 95,000 clones, with roughly 86% as singletons. This clonotype was sampled from a human donor with non-small cell lung cancer who had stable disease on radiotherapy plus ipilimumab. The chain combines TRBV2 with TRBJ1-6, with TRBD1 as a possible D gene (6 bases). The specimen comprised peripheral blood, sampled from a patient treated with radiotherapy plus ipilimumab. The CDR3 loop is CASRLQGIFSPLHF. CDR3 sequence (DNA): TGTGCCAGCAGGCTACAGGGAATATTTTCACCCCTCCACTTT. Filled out from reference TRBV2 and TRBJ1-6, the complete variable domain reads EPEVTQTPSHQVTQMGQEVILRCVPISNHLYFYWYRQILGQKVEFLVSFYNNEISEKSEIFDDQFSVERPDGSNFTLKIRSTKLEDSAMYFCASRLQGIFSPLHFGNGTRLTVT.